This entry is about one T cell receptor beta chain. The data stem from a study of blood T cell repertoires in COVID-19. Study-level background: PBMCs, B-cell-depleted T cells, or T cells provided the cDNA or gDNA that made up the material.

The CDR3 runs to 15 residues. Germline values: CDR1 SGHRS, CDR2 YFSETQ. Trimming stripped 3 bases from V and 5 bases from J, with 16 bases between. In the original processing: By means of reference gene primer amplification, nucleated cell counts were estimated. Sequencing used immunoSEQ multiplex PCR; TCRdb keeps in-frame clones, though not all of them. That table is the source of V, J and clone size, and D and trimming were worked out from the DNA. The sample lists around 170,000 clones, around four fifths seen once, with less than 3.5% in the top ten. The sample consisted of peripheral blood. This TCR was sampled from a woman aged 55 to 70 with acute or convalescent COVID-19. This sequence joins TRBV5-1 and TRBJ2-3, with a possible D match to TRBD1 (7 bases). DNA for the CDR3: TGCGCCAGCAGCTCAACCGGGACAGCGGGAGATACGCAGTATTTT. Protein sequence: CASSSTGTAGDTQYF.